The 19 T cell receptor beta chains reported below all come from one sample, sequenced in a study of technical replicates of blood from a handful of donors. Clones were read by immunoSEQ multiplex PCR, and TCRdb kept only the in-frame ones, dropping some. The table has approximately 93,000 clones, approximately 95% seen once. Material for sequencing was T cells isolated from PBMCs. The receptors shown here come from a human donor in good health.

The chain carries TRBV12-5 and TRBJ1-5, with a tentative D call TRBD1 (5 bases). This CDR3 has 17 amino acids. V lost 0 bases and J lost 4, with 16 bases in between. CDR1 and CDR2 (germline): LGHNT, FRNRAP. CDR3 residues: CASGLVLARGGNQPQHF. The CDR3 nucleotides read TGTGCTAGTGGTTTGGTACTTGCCCGGGGGGGTAATCAGCCCCAGCATTTT.

The chain couples TRBV6-5 to TRBJ1-5, with 7 bases fitting TRBD1. The germline gives CDR1 MNHEY, CDR2 SVGAGI. V lost 6 bases, J lost 4 bases, and 3 bases stayed unmatched. The CDR3 has 13 amino acids. The DNA for the CDR3 is TGTGCCAGCAGCTGGGGACAGAATCAGCCCCAGCATTTT. Translation: CASSWGQNQPQHF.

This clone was counted between two and nine times. The chain combines TRBV19 with TRBJ1-2; no clear D gene. Per the germline V gene, CDR1 is LNHDA and CDR2 is SQIVND (reference sequence). The V gene lost 7 bases and the J gene lost 4 bases, with 10 bases spanning the gap. There are 12 residues in the CDR3. The CDR3 sequence: CASTARSYGYTF. DNA for the CDR3: TGTGCCAGTACCGCGAGGAGCTATGGCTACACCTTC.

This chain connects TRBV28 to TRBJ1-6; D ambiguous. CDR1 and CDR2 from the germline V gene are MDHEN and SYDVKM. Trimming stripped 9 bases from V and 1 base from J, with 16 bases between. This CDR3 is built from 16 residues. The CDR3 sequence is CASREWGGSYNSPLHF. In nucleotides, the CDR3 is TGTGCCAGTAGGGAGTGGGGTGGGTCCTATAATTCACCCCTCCACTTT.

The chain has TRBV4-1 and TRBJ2-2; the match to TRBD2 covers 9 bases. Germline trimming cut 0 bases from V and 6 bases from J; bases unmatched to any gene: 8. The CDR3 runs to 17 residues. Germline values: CDR1 MGHRA, CDR2 YSYEKL. The CDR3 protein is CASSQDRSGGPSGELFF. The CDR3 DNA follows: TGCGCCAGCAGCCAAGATCGGAGCGGGGGGCCCTCCGGGGAGCTGTTTTTT.

This chain connects TRBV12-2 to TRBJ1-1. TRBV12-2 is an annotated pseudogene. The CDR3 spans 16 residues. CDR3 nucleotide sequence: TGTGCAAGTCGCTTAAGGTCGATCTGGCGGGGCACTGAAGCTTTCTTT. Translated: CASRLRSIWRGTEAFF.

The chain couples TRBV7-6 to TRBJ2-1, with 9 nucleotides matching TRBD1. CDR1 SGHVS and CDR2 FNYEAQ come from the germline V gene. J gave up 7 bases and V 4 bases, and 8 bases lay outside the gene matches. This CDR3 is built from 15 residues. The CDR3 is CASSSGQGRVNEQFF. Written as DNA, the CDR3 is TGTGCCAGCAGCTCAGGACAGGGGAGGGTGAATGAGCAGTTCTTC.

The genes are TRBV28 and TRBJ2-7; D unclear. CDR1 is MDHEN, CDR2 SYDVKM, per germline. CDR3 length: 14 residues. V lost 7 bases, J lost 4 bases, and 17 bases lay in between. The CDR3 nucleotides are TGTGCCAGCAAAGCATGGCTAGACTTTTACGAGCAGTACTTC. Its protein product is CASKAWLDFYEQYF.

The J gene is TRBJ2-1, the V gene TRBV2, with 12 bases lining up with TRBD2. After removal of 10 bases from V and 5 bases from J, the junction contained 18 bases not matched to a gene. This CDR3 is 18 amino acids long. Per germline, CDR1 SNHLY and CDR2 FYNNEI. The CDR3 DNA sequence: TGTGCCACCAAGGACCGACTAGCGGGAGCGAGTGAGAACAATGAGCAGTTCTTC. It codes for CATKDRLAGASENNEQFF. Full variable domain (missing parts from reference TRBV2 and TRBJ2-1): EPEVTQTPSHQVTQMGQEVILRCVPISNHLYFYWYRQILGQKVEFLVSFYNNEISEKSEIFDDQFSVERPDGSNFTLKIRSTKLEDSAMYFCATKDRLAGASENNEQFFGPGTRLTVL.

V and J are TRBV7-8 and TRBJ1-1; D is ambiguous. Germline values: CDR1 SGHVS, CDR2 FQNEAQ. The CDR3 spans 11 residues. Trimming took off 4 bases at V and 8 bases at J, with 8 bases between the two ends. The CDR3 nucleotides read TGTGCCAGCAGCTACCACGAGGAAGCTTTCTTT. Its translation: CASSYHEEAFF.

The chain is built from TRBV28 and TRBJ2-7; 7 bases agree with TRBD1. The CDR3 has 16 residues. Germline CDR1 is MDHEN and CDR2 is SYDVKM. V was clipped by 2 bases and J by 3 bases; unmatched bases: 10. The CDR3 spells CASSLEGAAPYYEQYF. The CDR3 DNA reads TGTGCCAGCAGTTTAGAGGGGGCGGCTCCCTACTACGAGCAGTACTTC.

This clone was picked up one time. The gene calls are TRBV5-1 and TRBJ1-2; 10 bases line up with TRBD1. V dropped 4 bases and J dropped 5; count of bases not matched to a gene: 5. CDR1 is SGHRS, CDR2 YFSETQ, per germline. This CDR3 comprises 14 residues. Written as DNA, the CDR3 is TGCGCCAGCAGCACTTTGGGACAGGGGTATGGCTACACCTTC. Encoded protein: CASSTLGQGYGYTF. The full variable domain, with the rest looked up from reference TRBV5-1 and TRBJ1-2, is KAGVTQTPRYLIKTRGQQVTLSCSPISGHRSVSWYQQTPGQGLQFLFEYFSETQRNKGNFPGRFSGRQFSNSRSEMNVSTLELGDSALYLCASSTLGQGYGYTFGSGTRLTVV.

The rearrangement uses TRBV11-3 and TRBJ2-7, with 7 bases lining up with TRBD1. The germline CDR1 and CDR2 sequences are SGHNT and YENEEA. This CDR3 is built from 14 residues. V shed 2 bases and J 4 bases; nucleotides not matched to a gene: 5. CDR3 loop: CASSLRQGLYEQYF. The CDR3 DNA reads TGTGCCAGCAGCTTACGACAGGGATTGTACGAGCAGTACTTC.

The chain links TRBV10-3 to TRBJ1-1, with D uncertain. CDR1 is ENHRY and CDR2 is SYGVKD in the germline V gene. The CDR3 contains 12 residues. Trimming removed 3 bases at V and 4 bases at J, with 6 bases between. CDR3: CAISESGTEAFF. CDR3 DNA: TGTGCCATCAGTGAATCGGGCACTGAAGCTTTCTTT.

V is TRBV2 and J is TRBJ2-1; TRBD1 agrees at 7 bases. From germline, CDR1 is SNHLY and CDR2 FYNNEI. V dropped 5 bases and J dropped 8; count of bases not matched to a gene: 12. The CDR3 spans 15 residues. The CDR3 sequence is CASSLEQGPADEQFF. The CDR3 DNA is TGTGCCAGCAGTTTGGAACAGGGGCCGGCCGATGAGCAGTTCTTC.

This clone was seen only a few times. The chain employs TRBV5-4 and TRBJ1-1, with D perhaps matching TRBD1 (5 bases). V shed 1 base and J shed 0 bases, with 7 bases lying between them. The CDR3 extends over 14 amino acids. CDR1 SGHNT and CDR2 YYREEE come from the germline V gene (reference sequence). As DNA, the CDR3 is TGTGCCAGCAGCTTGTCAGGGTTGAACACTGAAGCTTTCTTT. It translates to CASSLSGLNTEAFF.

The rearrangement uses TRBV19 and TRBJ2-5; TRBD2 is a possible D gene (6 bases). V was shortened by 8 bases and J by 5 bases, with 21 bases between the two germline ends. The germline V gene has CDR1 LNHDA and CDR2 SQIVND (reference sequence). The CDR3 covers 15 residues. The CDR3 protein is CASRPFGGAGETQYF. The CDR3 region has the DNA TGTGCCAGTCGCCCCTTCGGCGGGGCCGGGGAGACCCAGTACTTC.

The J gene is TRBJ2-5, the V gene TRBV2, with 7 nucleotides matching TRBD2. CDR3 length: 14 residues. V lost 3 bases, J lost 7 bases, and 8 bases stayed unmatched. Germline V gene data show CDR1 as SNHLY and CDR2 as FYNNEI. The CDR3 nucleotides are TGTGCCAGCAGTGAGACAGCGGGGTCAGGGACCCAGTACTTC. Translating it yields CASSETAGSGTQYF.

The chain uses TRBV27 and TRBJ2-1, with 8 bases aligning to TRBD1. The CDR3 extends over 16 amino acids. Trimming took 3 bases from V and 4 from J; bases not matched to a gene: 8. Germline V gives CDR1 MNHEY, CDR2 SMNVEV (reference sequence). The CDR3 nucleotides are TGTGCCAGCAGTTTCCAAGGGACAGGAGAGTACAATGAGCAGTTCTTC. Amino acid sequence: CASSFQGTGEYNEQFF.